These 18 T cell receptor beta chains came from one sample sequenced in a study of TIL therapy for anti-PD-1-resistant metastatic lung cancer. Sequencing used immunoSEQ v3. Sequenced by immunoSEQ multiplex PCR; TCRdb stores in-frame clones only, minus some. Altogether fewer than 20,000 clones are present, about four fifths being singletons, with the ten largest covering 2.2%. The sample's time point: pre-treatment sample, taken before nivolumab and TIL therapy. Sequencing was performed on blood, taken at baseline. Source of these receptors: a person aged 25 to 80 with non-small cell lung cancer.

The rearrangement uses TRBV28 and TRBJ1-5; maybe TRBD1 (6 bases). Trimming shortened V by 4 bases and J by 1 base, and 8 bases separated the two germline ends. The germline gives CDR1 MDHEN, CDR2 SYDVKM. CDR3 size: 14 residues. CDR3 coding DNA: TGTGCCAGCAGTTCCGGACAGAGCAATCAGCCCCAGCATTTT. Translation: CASSSGQSNQPQHF.

In nucleotides, the CDR3 is TGTGCCAGCAGTTTAGGGGGTCTCAATCAGCCCCAGCATTTT. Protein sequence: CASSLGGLNQPQHF. This rearrangement joins TRBV27 to TRBJ1-5, with D possibly matching TRBD1 (5 bases). Trimming took 2 bases from V and 3 from J, leaving 8 bases between them. Germline-derived CDR1 and CDR2 are MNHEY and SMNVEV (reference sequence). This CDR3 spans 14 amino acids.

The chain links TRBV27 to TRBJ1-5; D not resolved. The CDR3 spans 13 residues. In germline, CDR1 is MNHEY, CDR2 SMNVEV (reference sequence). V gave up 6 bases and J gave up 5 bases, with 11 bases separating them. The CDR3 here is CASSPEKDQPQHF. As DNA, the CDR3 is TGTGCCAGCAGCCCCGAAAAGGATCAGCCCCAGCATTTT.

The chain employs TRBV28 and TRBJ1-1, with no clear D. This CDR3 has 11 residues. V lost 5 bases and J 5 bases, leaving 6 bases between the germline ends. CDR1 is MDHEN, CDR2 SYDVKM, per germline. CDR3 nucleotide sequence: TGTGCCAGCAGTAGAGGTACTGAAGCTTTCTTT. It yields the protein CASSRGTEAFF. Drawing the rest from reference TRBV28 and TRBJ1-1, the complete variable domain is DVKVTQSSRYLVKRTGEKVFLECVQDMDHENMFWYRQDPGLGLRLIYFSYDVKMKEKGDIPEGYSVSREKKERFSLILESASTNQTSMYLCASSRGTEAFFGQGTRLTVV.

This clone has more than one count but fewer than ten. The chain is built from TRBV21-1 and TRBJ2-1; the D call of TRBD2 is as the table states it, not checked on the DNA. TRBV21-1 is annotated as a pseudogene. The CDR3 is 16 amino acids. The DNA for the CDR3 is TGTGCCAGCAGCAAAGAAGGCGGGAGCTTTAACAATGAGCAGTTCTTC. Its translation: CASSKEGGSFNNEQFF.

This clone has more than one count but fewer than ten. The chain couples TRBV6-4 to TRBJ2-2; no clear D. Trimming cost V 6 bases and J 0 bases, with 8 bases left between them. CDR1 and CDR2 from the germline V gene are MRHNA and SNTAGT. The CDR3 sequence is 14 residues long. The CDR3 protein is CASREVANTGELFF. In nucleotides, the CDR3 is TGTGCCAGCAGGGAAGTAGCGAACACCGGGGAGCTGTTTTTT.

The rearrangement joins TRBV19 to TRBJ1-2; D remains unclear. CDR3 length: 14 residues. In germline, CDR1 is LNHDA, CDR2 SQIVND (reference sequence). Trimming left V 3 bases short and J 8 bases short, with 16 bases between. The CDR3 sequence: CASSINFGVGGYTF. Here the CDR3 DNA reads TGTGCCAGTAGTATTAACTTCGGGGTAGGCGGCTACACCTTC.

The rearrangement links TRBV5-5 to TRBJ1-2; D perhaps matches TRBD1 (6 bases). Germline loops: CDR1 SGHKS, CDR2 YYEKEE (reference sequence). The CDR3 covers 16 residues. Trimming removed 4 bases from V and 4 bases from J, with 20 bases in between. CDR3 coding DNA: TGTGCCAGCAGCGCTATCGGGGGGGCCACTTCCTATGGCTACACCTTC. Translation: CASSAIGGATSYGYTF.

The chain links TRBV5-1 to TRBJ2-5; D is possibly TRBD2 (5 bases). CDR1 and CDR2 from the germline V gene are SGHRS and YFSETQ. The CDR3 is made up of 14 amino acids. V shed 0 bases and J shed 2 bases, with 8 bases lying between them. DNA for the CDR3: TGCGCCAGCAGCTTGGTCCCGGGACAAGAGACCCAGTACTTC. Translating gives CASSLVPGQETQYF.

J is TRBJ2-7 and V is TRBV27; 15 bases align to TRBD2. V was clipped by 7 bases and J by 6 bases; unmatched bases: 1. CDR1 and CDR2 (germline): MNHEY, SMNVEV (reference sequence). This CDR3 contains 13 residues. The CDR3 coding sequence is TGTGCCAGCATGGGACTAGCGGGAGGCGAGCAGTACTTC. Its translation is CASMGLAGGEQYF.

The DNA of the CDR3 is TGTGCCACCAGCAGCGGACTAGCGGGGGGGTTAAAGACCCAGTACTTC. It encodes CATSSGLAGGLKTQYF. The chain has TRBV15 and TRBJ2-5, with TRBD2 matching over 15 bases. CDR1 is LNHNV, CDR2 YYDKDF, per germline (reference sequence). The CDR3 loop spans 16 amino acids. The ends lost 3 bases at V and 6 bases at J; junction bases unmatched: 5.

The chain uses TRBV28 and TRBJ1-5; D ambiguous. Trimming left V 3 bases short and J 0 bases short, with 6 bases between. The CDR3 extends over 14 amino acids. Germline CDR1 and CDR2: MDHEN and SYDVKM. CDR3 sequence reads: CASSFRNSNQPQHF. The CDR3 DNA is TGTGCCAGCAGTTTTCGGAATAGCAATCAGCCCCAGCATTTT. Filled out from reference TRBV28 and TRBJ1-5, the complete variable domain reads DVKVTQSSRYLVKRTGEKVFLECVQDMDHENMFWYRQDPGLGLRLIYFSYDVKMKEKGDIPEGYSVSREKKERFSLILESASTNQTSMYLCASSFRNSNQPQHFGDGTRLSIL.

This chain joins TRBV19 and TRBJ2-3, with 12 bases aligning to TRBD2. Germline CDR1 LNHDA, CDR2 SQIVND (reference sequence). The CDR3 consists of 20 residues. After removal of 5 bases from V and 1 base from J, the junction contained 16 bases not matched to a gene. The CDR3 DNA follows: TGTGCCAGTAGTTCGGACTCCACTAGCGGGGGGCACCCCCGCACAGATACGCAGTATTTT. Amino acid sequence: CASSSDSTSGGHPRTDTQYF.

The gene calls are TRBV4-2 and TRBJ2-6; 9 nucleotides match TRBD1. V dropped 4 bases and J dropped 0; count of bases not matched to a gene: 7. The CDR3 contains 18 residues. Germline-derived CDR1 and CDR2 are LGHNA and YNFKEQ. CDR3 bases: TGTGCCAGCAGCCCAGGGGACAGGGCCTTCTCTGGGGCCAACGTCCTGACTTTC. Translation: CASSPGDRAFSGANVLTF.

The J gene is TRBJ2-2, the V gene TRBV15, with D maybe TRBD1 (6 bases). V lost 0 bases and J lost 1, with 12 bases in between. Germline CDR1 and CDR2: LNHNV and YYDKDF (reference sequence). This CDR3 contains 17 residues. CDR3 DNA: TGTGCCACCAGCAGAGACGTCGTGACAGGGAACACCGGGGAGCTGTTTTTT. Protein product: CATSRDVVTGNTGELFF. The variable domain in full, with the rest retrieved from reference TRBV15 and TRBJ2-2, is DAMVIQNPRYQVTQFGKPVTLSCSQTLNHNVMYWYQQKSSQAPKLLFHYYDKDFNNEADTPDNFQSRRPNTSFCFLDIRSPGLGDTAMYLCATSRDVVTGNTGELFFGEGSRLTVL.

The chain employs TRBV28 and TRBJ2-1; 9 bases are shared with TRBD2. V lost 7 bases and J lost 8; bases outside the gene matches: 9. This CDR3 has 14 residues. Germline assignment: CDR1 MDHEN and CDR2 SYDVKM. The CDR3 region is CASNPAGGPDEQFF. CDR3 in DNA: TGTGCCAGCAACCCAGCGGGGGGCCCGGATGAGCAGTTCTTC.

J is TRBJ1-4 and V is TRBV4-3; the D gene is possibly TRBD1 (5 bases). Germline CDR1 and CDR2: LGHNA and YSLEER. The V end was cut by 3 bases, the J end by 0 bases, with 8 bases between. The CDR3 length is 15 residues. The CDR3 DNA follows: TGCGCCAGCAGCCAGGGGCCTTCAACTAATGAAAAACTGTTTTTT. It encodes CASSQGPSTNEKLFF.

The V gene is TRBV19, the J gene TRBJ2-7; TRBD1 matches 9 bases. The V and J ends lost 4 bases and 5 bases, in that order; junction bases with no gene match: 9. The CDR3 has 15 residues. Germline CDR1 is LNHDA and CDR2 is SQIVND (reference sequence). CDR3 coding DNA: TGTGCCAGTAGTACTTTCGCGGGACAGGGTAACGAGCAGTACTTC. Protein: CASSTFAGQGNEQYF.